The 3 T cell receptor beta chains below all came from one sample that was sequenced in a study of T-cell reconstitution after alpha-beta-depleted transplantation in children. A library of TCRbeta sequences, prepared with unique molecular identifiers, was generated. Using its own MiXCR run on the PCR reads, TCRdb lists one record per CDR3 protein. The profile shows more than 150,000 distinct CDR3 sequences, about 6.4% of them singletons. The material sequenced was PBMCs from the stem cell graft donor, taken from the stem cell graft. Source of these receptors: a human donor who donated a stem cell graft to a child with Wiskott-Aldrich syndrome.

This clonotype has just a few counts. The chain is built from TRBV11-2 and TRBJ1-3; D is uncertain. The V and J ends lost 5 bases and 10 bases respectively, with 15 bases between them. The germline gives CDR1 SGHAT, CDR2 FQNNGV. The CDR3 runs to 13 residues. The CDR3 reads CASSPPRSLTIYF. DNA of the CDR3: TGTGCCAGCAGCCCTCCCCGGTCCCTTACCATATATTTT.

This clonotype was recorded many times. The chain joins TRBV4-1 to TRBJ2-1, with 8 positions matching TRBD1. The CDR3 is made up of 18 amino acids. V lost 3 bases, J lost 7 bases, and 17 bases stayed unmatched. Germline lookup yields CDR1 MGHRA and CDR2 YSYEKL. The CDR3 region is CASSQGLGPLRTGNEQFF. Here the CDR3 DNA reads TGCGCCAGCAGCCAGGGGCTAGGCCCACTCCGGACAGGGAATGAGCAGTTCTTC.

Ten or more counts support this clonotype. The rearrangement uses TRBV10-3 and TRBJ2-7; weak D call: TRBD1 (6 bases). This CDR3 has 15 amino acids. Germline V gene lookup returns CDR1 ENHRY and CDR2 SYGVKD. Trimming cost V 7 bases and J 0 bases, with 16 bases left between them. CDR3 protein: CAITNGTPISYEQYF. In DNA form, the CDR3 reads TGTGCCATCACCAACGGGACACCTATCTCCTACGAGCAGTACTTC.